Below, one T cell receptor beta chain is given with its context. This receptor's antigen is unknown. This sample was included in a study of monozygotic twins with inflammatory bowel disease (dated by TCRdb to the late 2010s). Regarding the complete study: In total, roughly 28 monozygotic twin pairs made up the full study: 19 Danish pairs, all IBD-discordant, plus nine German pairs, of which four were IBD-concordant and five were IBD-discordant. The search for disease-associated traits relied mainly on comparing IBD patients with their genetically identical healthy co-twins within discordant pairs. Each individual had, on average, about 151 000 unique TCRalpha sequences and 181 000 unique TCRbeta sequences available for analysis.

Overall results and qualifications from the work: TCRbeta repertoire diversity, by inverse Simpson index, was decreased in IBD patients compared with their healthy co-twins. The results gave no support for a single strong signal or clonotype linked to IBD. No difference in repertoire similarity was observed between concordant and discordant twins, possibly owing to limited statistical power. Fewer clonotypes were shared with other individuals by IBD patients than by healthy twins, most markedly in patients showing signs of disease activity. The analysis was unable to tell different T cell subtypes apart. Because patients were on differing immunosuppressive treatments, the repertoires may have picked up extra background noise and inter-individual variability.

The library was built by means of 5' RACE. For each TCR library, approximately 3,700 ng of total RNA was used. cDNA was synthesized with SMARTScribe reverse transcriptase in eight separate reactions per sample. During cDNA synthesis, template switching was used to introduce unique molecular identifiers that contained a 6-nucleotide sample barcode. TCRalpha and TCRbeta cDNA was amplified in two nested PCRs of about 17 and 10 cycles, and bead purification was carried out after each PCR. Before amplification, the cDNA was both treated with uracil DNA-glycosylase and purified with the QIAquick PCR purification kit. The second PCR added Illumina TruSeq-compatible adapters along with sample-specific barcodes. Library quality and concentration were assessed using TapeStation and Qubit, and about 5 ng of each library was pooled. Pooled libraries were sequenced on an Illumina HiSeq2500 single-index Rapid Run with 2 x 100 bp reads and custom sequencing primers. The study's processing was this. MiGEC version 1.2.6 was used for UMI-based consensus assembly to correct PCR and sequencing errors. MiXCR version 2.1.1 was used for V(D)J alignment, clonotype assembly and CDR3 extraction. To normalise gene usage, clonotype sharing and MAIT/NKT TCR abundance, the analysis used the top 1000, 10 000 and 20 000 clonotypes per sample. Diversity was computed as the inverse Simpson index with the vegan R package after downsampling to 27 000 UMIs. Paired Mann-Whitney U tests were applied to discordant twin pairs, and Benjamini-Hochberg correction was used for multiple testing. The reads were reprocessed in TCRdb, with one entry per CDR3 protein sequence and no accompanying DNA. These V and J calls derive from TCRdb rather than the authors' analysis. This sample's clone table shows roughly 150,000 distinct CDR3 sequences. Over 2.5% of the sample is in the top ten clones.

From each donor, an approximately 2.3 ml peripheral blood sample was collected into PAXgene tubes and kept at -80 degrees C. Without any T cell sorting, total RNA was extracted from whole blood using the PAXgene blood miRNA kit on an automated QIAcube. Peripheral blood from monozygotic twin pairs who were concordant or discordant for inflammatory bowel disease underwent deep TCRalpha and TCRbeta repertoire profiling using unique molecular barcoding. Smoking habits were recorded for all twin pairs, and each individual was classified as a current, former or never smoker. The CDR3 has 15 amino acids, counting the end cysteine and phenylalanine. No DNA sequence was recorded. From a lookup of the germline V gene (reference sequence), CDR1 and CDR2 are SEHNR and FQNEAQ.

This sequence was found in a human donor with ulcerative colitis or Crohn's disease, or a healthy co-twin of an affected twin (not recorded which). This receptor chain uses TRBV7-9 and TRBJ1-1. The sample comprised blood. The CDR3 sequence is CASSRDRLVITEAFF.